This entry lists 4 T cell receptor beta chains sequenced from one sample in a study of T cells after posttransplantation cyclophosphamide. Busulfan-fludarabine conditioning, marrow transplant, and cyclophosphamide on days +3 and +4 were administered. Only in-frame clones appear in the TCRdb table, and some are missing; sequencing was by immunoSEQ multiplex PCR. The table records approximately 3,100 clones, approximately 89% of them present only once. This specimen consisted of PBMCs, obtained after allogeneic stem cell transplant with posttransplant cyclophosphamide. The receptors stem from a female patient aged 45-60 years who received an allogeneic stem cell transplant from an unrelated donor, was CMV-positive, and had acute and chronic GVHD. Some T cells may possibly be graft donor cells.

The gene calls are TRBV9 and TRBJ1-2, with 8 nucleotides matching TRBD1. The J segment lost 6 bases and the V segment lost 3 bases, leaving 1 base of the junction unmatched. In germline, CDR1 is SGDLS, CDR2 YYNGEE. This CDR3 has 12 amino acids. The DNA of the CDR3 is TGTGCCAGCAGCGACAGGGGGAATGGCTACACCTTC. Translation gives CASSDRGNGYTF.

V gene TRBV2 combines with J gene TRBJ2-6; 9 bases are a match to TRBD1. V lost 9 bases to trimming and J lost 2 bases; unmatched junction nucleotides: 8. Germline CDR1 and CDR2: SNHLY and FYNNEI. There are 16 residues in the CDR3. The DNA for the CDR3 is TGTGCCAGTTTTAAACAGGGGGCAACTGGGGCCAACGTCCTGACTTTC. It translates to CASFKQGATGANVLTF.

The rearrangement joins TRBV11-1 to TRBJ2-1; 8 positions match TRBD2. V was pared by 5 bases and J by 8 bases, with 5 bases of the junction left unmatched. This CDR3 is built from 13 residues. Germline V gene sequence: CDR1 SGHAT, CDR2 FQDESV (reference sequence). This CDR3 is CASSKGLAYEQFF. The DNA of the CDR3 is TGTGCCAGCAGCAAAGGACTAGCCTATGAGCAGTTCTTC.

This chain joins TRBV5-6 and TRBJ1-4; 7 nucleotides line up with TRBD1. CDR1 is SGHDT, CDR2 YYEEEE, per germline. CDR3 length equals 15 residues. With V trimmed by 1 base and J by 5 bases, 5 bases remained unmatched. The DNA for the CDR3 is TGTGCCAGCAGCTTGATGACAGGGCCGAATGAAAAACTGTTTTTT. Residues: CASSLMTGPNEKLFF.